This T cell receptor beta chain stems from a study of blood T cell repertoires in COVID-19. V lost 5 bases to trimming and J lost 8 bases; unmatched junction nucleotides: 5. The CDR3 has 13 amino acids. Germline CDR1 reads SGHVS; CDR2 reads FQNEAQ. The table came from immunoSEQ multiplex PCR; TCRdb's copy has only in-frame clones and leaves some out. Of about 670,000 clones in the sample, about nine tenths were seen once. Material for sequencing was peripheral blood. This sequence originates from a woman between 18 and 29 years old with acute or convalescent COVID-19. This chain connects TRBV7-8 to TRBJ2-2; 7 bases are a match to TRBD1. The DNA for the CDR3 is TGTGCCAGCAGCATACAGGGGCGAGGGGAGCTGTTTTTT. It specifies CASSIQGRGELFF.